This note documents a single TCR beta chain sequence. No antigen is known for it. Base qualities are not recorded, but no much larger clone differs from it by a single base. Sample treatment or condition, as interpreted from the label and publication: allogeneic hematopoietic cell transplantation with graft depleted of TCRalphabeta T cells and CD19 B cells. The transplant recipients were children given TCRalphabeta/CD19-depleted allogeneic hematopoietic cell grafts. Libraries were prepared through PCR. Data came from an Illumina HiSeq 2500. TCR libraries were prepared with molecular barcoding, using unique molecular identifiers to normalize TCRbeta repertoire quantification. TCRdb applied fastp at Q25 and MiXCR to the public reads, then kept only in-frame beta chains. Duplicate CDR3 protein sequences are folded into a single record with the most common DNA and genes. The sample yields a few hundred thousand distinct CDR3 sequences; 13% were counted once. The ten largest clones add up to 2.2% of the sample.

This entry belongs to a study of T-cell reconstitution after alpha-beta-depleted transplantation in children (TCRdb year 2016). Context from the whole study: T-cell immune reconstitution after TCRalphabeta/CD19-depleted allogeneic hematopoietic cell transplantation in children was quantitatively tracked in the study by means of TCR repertoire profiling. What the study reported, not specific to this receptor: Over subsequent months, a decline in hyperexpanded clone frequencies was noted, and after one year, T-cell counts and TCRbeta diversity were mostly ascribed to newly produced T cells. In some patients, high TCRbeta diversity at day 60 was attributed to recipient T cells and intrathymic progenitors that had survived conditioning. Apparently early alphabetaT-cell count recovery about two months after transplant reportedly relied on only several hundred rapidly expanded clones derived from non-depleted graft cells.

The sequences come from PBMCs, mostly from graft donor cells, collected 360 days after TCRalphabeta/CD19-depleted stem cell transplant. The sequence was obtained from a male patient under 18 who had a stem cell transplant for acute myeloid leukemia, so the T cells may come from the graft donor.

The CDR3 reads as follows: CASSQDLRAELRARQYF. The DNA is as follows: TGCGCCAGCAGCCAAGATCTGCGGGCCGAACTACGGGCAAGGCAGTACTTC. The receptor chain draws on TRBV4-3 and TRBJ2-7; 5 matching bases give a weak D call of TRBD2. The CDR3 contains 17 residues, cysteine and phenylalanine counted. Kept here is only the CDR3 DNA, which spans 51 bases and is read in frame from base 1. V and J lose 0 bases and 9 bases, and a span of 24 bases separates them. The germline V gene provides CDR1 LGHNA and CDR2 YSLEER.